This paragraph reports one T cell receptor (beta chain). Antigen specificity is unknown. Germline CDR1 is SSHAT and CDR2 is FNYEAQ (reference sequence). CDR3 length: 14 residues. This table comes from immunoSEQ multiplex PCR, and its TCRdb copy is limited to in-frame clones, with some not included. The table shows about 100,000 clones, with approximately 94% occurring only once. This specimen comes from a study of siplizumab effects on memory and regulatory T cells. Study-wide points: Siplizumab gave mappable alloreactive CD4+ clones an average Treg-derived fraction of about 69%, against roughly 26% in controls.

The chain has TRBV7-7 and TRBJ2-5; a weak D match, TRBD2 (5 bases). Sequenced material: non-Treg CD4+ T cells sorted from blood. The TCR was taken from a human donor in good health. The CDR3 sequence is CVRGTRDAQETQYF. The CDR3 DNA sequence: TGTGTTAGAGGAACTAGAGATGCCCAAGAGACCCAGTACTTC.